Each of the 18 T cell receptor beta chains below was sequenced from the same sample in a study of blood T cell repertoires in COVID-19 (dated by TCRdb to 2020 to 2022). The library was built by means of the immunoSEQ multiplex PCR assay. TCRdb re-hosts the immuneACCESS table, in-frame sequences only. Its copies lack some clones; in the studies checked, an unresolved V gene accounts for under half of them, and the cause for the rest is not known. The sample yields 35,000 or so clones; 80% were counted once. Jointly, the top ten make up 13% to 15% of the sample. The source material was peripheral blood. The receptors originated from a woman in her seventies with acute or convalescent COVID-19.

CDR3 in DNA: TGTGCCAGCACTATCCTTGGTGGGGCTACGCAGTATTTT. Amino acids: CASTILGGATQYF. The chain has TRBV6-5 and TRBJ2-3, with TRBD1 as a possible D gene (5 bases). CDR3 size: 13 residues. V dropped 7 bases and J dropped 8 bases, with 16 bases sitting between them. Germline CDR1 MNHEY, CDR2 SVGAGI.

The chain is built from TRBV5-6 and TRBJ1-2; no clear D. The length of the CDR3 is 13 residues. CDR1 SGHDT and CDR2 YYEEEE come from the germline V gene. Trimming cost V 1 base and J 4 bases, with 8 bases left between them. The CDR3, as DNA: TGTGCCAGCAGCTTGATGCGGGGCTATGGCTACACCTTC. Translation gives CASSLMRGYGYTF.

J is TRBJ2-2 and V is TRBV5-1; possibly TRBD1 for D (5 bases). Germline CDR1 and CDR2: SGHRS and YFSETQ. V lost 6 bases to trimming and J lost 1 base, with 10 bases between them. CDR3 size: 14 residues. The CDR3 DNA reads as TGCGCCAGCAACCGGCAGGGGAACACCGGGGAGCTGTTTTTT. Translation gives CASNRQGNTGELFF.

This rearrangement joins TRBV5-1 to TRBJ1-6, with TRBD1 identical over 8 bases. Unmatched junction bases numbered 2, after V lost 0 bases and J lost 6 bases. The CDR3 is 15 residues long. The germline V gene encodes CDR1 SGHRS and CDR2 YFSETQ. The CDR3 DNA sequence: TGCGCCAGCAGCTTGGACAGGGGGAGTAATTCACCCCTCCACTTT. Its protein is CASSLDRGSNSPLHF.

This clone was counted a single time. The rearrangement joins TRBV6-5 to TRBJ2-7; D remains unclear. The V gene lost 6 bases and the J gene lost 0 bases, with 6 bases spanning the gap. The V gene's germline CDR1 is MNHEY and CDR2 SVGAGI. The CDR3 has 12 amino acids. The CDR3 region has the DNA TGTGCCAGCAGCCATAGCTCCTACGAGCAGTACTTC. Translated, it gives CASSHSSYEQYF.

The chain joins TRBV28 to TRBJ2-1; the D gene is possibly TRBD2 (6 bases). Germline values: CDR1 MDHEN, CDR2 SYDVKM. The length of the CDR3 is 17 residues. V lost 3 bases, J lost 0 bases, and 15 bases lay in between. For the CDR3, the DNA is TGTGCCAGCAGTTTTGTCGGGAGAATGGTCTCCTACAATGAGCAGTTCTTC. Amino acid sequence: CASSFVGRMVSYNEQFF.

This clone was recorded a few times. The chain links TRBV10-2 to TRBJ2-7; a weak D match, TRBD2 (6 bases). CDR3 length equals 13 residues. The V gene's germline CDR1 is WSHSY and CDR2 SAAADI. The V end was cut by 3 bases, the J end by 3 bases, with 9 bases between. The CDR3 region is CASSDGGIYEQYF. The CDR3 nucleotides are TGCGCCAGCAGTGACGGGGGAATCTACGAGCAGTACTTC.

The chain combines TRBV2 with TRBJ2-1, with TRBD2 matching 15 bases. Trimming removed 2 bases from V and 10 bases from J; junction bases left unmatched: 12. CDR1 is SNHLY, CDR2 FYNNEI, per germline. This CDR3 comprises 18 residues. This CDR3 reads CASSEIAFRTSGGDEQFF. CDR3 DNA: TGTGCCAGCAGTGAAATTGCCTTCCGGACTAGCGGGGGGGACGAGCAGTTCTTC.

This chain uses TRBV7-9 with TRBJ1-1; TRBD1 agrees at 12 bases. The germline V gene encodes CDR1 SEHNR and CDR2 FQNEAQ (reference sequence). The CDR3 is 17 amino acids. V shed 5 bases and J 3 bases; nucleotides not matched to a gene: 10. The DNA for the CDR3 is TGTGCCAGCAGCACGGGACAGGGGGCGCGTCTGGACACTGAAGCTTTCTTT. The encoded protein is CASSTGQGARLDTEAFF.

V gene TRBV10-1 combines with J gene TRBJ1-5; D is undetermined. The V end lost 6 bases, the J end lost 5 bases, and 11 bases lay between the germline ends. The germline V gene encodes CDR1 WNHNN and CDR2 SYGVQD (reference sequence). The CDR3 spans 13 residues. The chain's CDR3 is CASSATDYQPQHF. The CDR3 DNA follows: TGCGCCAGCAGCGCAACCGACTATCAGCCCCAGCATTTT.

This clone was observed a single time. This chain connects TRBV6-5 to TRBJ1-5; D gene unclear. CDR1 and CDR2 (germline): MNHEY, SVGAGI. The V and J ends lost 3 bases and 8 bases respectively, with 14 bases between them. The CDR3 loop spans 14 amino acids. Written as DNA, the CDR3 is TGTGCCAGCAGTTATGGTAGGACGGGAGAGCCCCAGCATTTT. This encodes CASSYGRTGEPQHF.

This clone has just one count. This sequence joins TRBV5-5 and TRBJ1-3; perhaps TRBD1 as D (6 bases). Germline lookup yields CDR1 SGHKS and CDR2 YYEKEE (reference sequence). Deletions cut 4 bases from V and 4 bases from J, with 15 bases between. The CDR3 has 15 residues. The CDR3, as DNA: TGTGCCAGCAGCCAAGGTTGGGGGCCGGGAAACACCATATATTTT. It codes for CASSQGWGPGNTIYF.

The CDR3 spells CASSNIPGTGGYNEQFF. The CDR3 DNA follows: TGTGCCAGCAGCAACATCCCCGGGACAGGGGGCTACAATGAGCAGTTCTTC. This chain connects TRBV7-9 to TRBJ2-1, with 11 bases aligning to TRBD1. Germline lookup yields CDR1 SEHNR and CDR2 FQNEAQ (reference sequence). J lost 3 bases, V lost 5 bases, and 9 bases had no gene match. The CDR3 loop spans 17 amino acids.

V is TRBV5-1 and J is TRBJ1-4; D ambiguous. Germline V lookup: CDR1 SGHRS, CDR2 YFSETQ. CDR3 length: 15 residues. The V gene lost 0 bases and the J gene lost 1 base, with 7 bases spanning the gap. The DNA of the CDR3 is TGCGCCAGCAGCTTGGGGTCGGGAACTAATGAAAAACTGTTTTTT. Its translation is CASSLGSGTNEKLFF. The full variable domain, in which reference TRBV5-1 and TRBJ1-4 provide the parts outside the CDR3, is KAGVTQTPRYLIKTRGQQVTLSCSPISGHRSVSWYQQTPGQGLQFLFEYFSETQRNKGNFPGRFSGRQFSNSRSEMNVSTLELGDSALYLCASSLGSGTNEKLFFGSGTQLSVL.

V is TRBV29-1 and J is TRBJ1-1; no definite D call. Germline V gene sequence: CDR1 SQVTM, CDR2 ANQGSEA. The V and J ends lost 7 bases and 0 bases respectively, with 12 bases between them. CDR3 length equals 13 residues. CDR3 DNA sequence: TGCAGCGCCGGTCGAGAATTGAACACTGAAGCTTTCTTT. Amino acids: CSAGRELNTEAFF. Using reference TRBV29-1 and TRBJ1-1 for the parts outside the CDR3, the full variable domain is SAVISQKPSRDICQRGTSLTIQCQVDSQVTMMFWYRQQPGQSLTLIATANQGSEATYESGFVIDKFPISRPNLTFSTLTVSNMSPEDSSIYLCSAGRELNTEAFFGQGTRLTVV.

The chain combines TRBV4-2 with TRBJ2-1; possibly TRBD2 for D (6 bases). Trimming stripped 6 bases from V and 4 bases from J, with 19 bases between. This CDR3 comprises 16 residues. Looked up from germline, CDR1 is LGHNA and CDR2 is YNFKEQ. The CDR3 protein is CASRPRTTPQYNEQFF. DNA of the CDR3: TGTGCCAGCAGACCCCGGACTACCCCACAATACAATGAGCAGTTCTTC.

The rearrangement joins TRBV6-1 to TRBJ2-7; TRBD2 might be the D (5 bases). Germline V lookup: CDR1 MNHNS, CDR2 SASEGT. The CDR3 has 17 amino acids. V was cut by 0 bases and J by 3 bases, with 18 bases left in between. The CDR3 reads CASSEARVTARGYEQYF. CDR3 DNA sequence: TGTGCCAGCAGTGAAGCGCGTGTGACGGCTCGGGGCTACGAGCAGTACTTC.

The chain is built from TRBV7-9 and TRBJ1-2; possible D gene TRBD1, 5 bases. Trimming removed 5 bases at V and 4 bases at J, with 11 bases between. Germline V gene data show CDR1 as SEHNR and CDR2 as FQNEAQ (reference sequence). CDR3 size: 13 residues. CDR3 DNA sequence: TGTGCCAGCAGCCCAAGACAGTTCTATGGCTACACCTTC. Its protein product is CASSPRQFYGYTF.